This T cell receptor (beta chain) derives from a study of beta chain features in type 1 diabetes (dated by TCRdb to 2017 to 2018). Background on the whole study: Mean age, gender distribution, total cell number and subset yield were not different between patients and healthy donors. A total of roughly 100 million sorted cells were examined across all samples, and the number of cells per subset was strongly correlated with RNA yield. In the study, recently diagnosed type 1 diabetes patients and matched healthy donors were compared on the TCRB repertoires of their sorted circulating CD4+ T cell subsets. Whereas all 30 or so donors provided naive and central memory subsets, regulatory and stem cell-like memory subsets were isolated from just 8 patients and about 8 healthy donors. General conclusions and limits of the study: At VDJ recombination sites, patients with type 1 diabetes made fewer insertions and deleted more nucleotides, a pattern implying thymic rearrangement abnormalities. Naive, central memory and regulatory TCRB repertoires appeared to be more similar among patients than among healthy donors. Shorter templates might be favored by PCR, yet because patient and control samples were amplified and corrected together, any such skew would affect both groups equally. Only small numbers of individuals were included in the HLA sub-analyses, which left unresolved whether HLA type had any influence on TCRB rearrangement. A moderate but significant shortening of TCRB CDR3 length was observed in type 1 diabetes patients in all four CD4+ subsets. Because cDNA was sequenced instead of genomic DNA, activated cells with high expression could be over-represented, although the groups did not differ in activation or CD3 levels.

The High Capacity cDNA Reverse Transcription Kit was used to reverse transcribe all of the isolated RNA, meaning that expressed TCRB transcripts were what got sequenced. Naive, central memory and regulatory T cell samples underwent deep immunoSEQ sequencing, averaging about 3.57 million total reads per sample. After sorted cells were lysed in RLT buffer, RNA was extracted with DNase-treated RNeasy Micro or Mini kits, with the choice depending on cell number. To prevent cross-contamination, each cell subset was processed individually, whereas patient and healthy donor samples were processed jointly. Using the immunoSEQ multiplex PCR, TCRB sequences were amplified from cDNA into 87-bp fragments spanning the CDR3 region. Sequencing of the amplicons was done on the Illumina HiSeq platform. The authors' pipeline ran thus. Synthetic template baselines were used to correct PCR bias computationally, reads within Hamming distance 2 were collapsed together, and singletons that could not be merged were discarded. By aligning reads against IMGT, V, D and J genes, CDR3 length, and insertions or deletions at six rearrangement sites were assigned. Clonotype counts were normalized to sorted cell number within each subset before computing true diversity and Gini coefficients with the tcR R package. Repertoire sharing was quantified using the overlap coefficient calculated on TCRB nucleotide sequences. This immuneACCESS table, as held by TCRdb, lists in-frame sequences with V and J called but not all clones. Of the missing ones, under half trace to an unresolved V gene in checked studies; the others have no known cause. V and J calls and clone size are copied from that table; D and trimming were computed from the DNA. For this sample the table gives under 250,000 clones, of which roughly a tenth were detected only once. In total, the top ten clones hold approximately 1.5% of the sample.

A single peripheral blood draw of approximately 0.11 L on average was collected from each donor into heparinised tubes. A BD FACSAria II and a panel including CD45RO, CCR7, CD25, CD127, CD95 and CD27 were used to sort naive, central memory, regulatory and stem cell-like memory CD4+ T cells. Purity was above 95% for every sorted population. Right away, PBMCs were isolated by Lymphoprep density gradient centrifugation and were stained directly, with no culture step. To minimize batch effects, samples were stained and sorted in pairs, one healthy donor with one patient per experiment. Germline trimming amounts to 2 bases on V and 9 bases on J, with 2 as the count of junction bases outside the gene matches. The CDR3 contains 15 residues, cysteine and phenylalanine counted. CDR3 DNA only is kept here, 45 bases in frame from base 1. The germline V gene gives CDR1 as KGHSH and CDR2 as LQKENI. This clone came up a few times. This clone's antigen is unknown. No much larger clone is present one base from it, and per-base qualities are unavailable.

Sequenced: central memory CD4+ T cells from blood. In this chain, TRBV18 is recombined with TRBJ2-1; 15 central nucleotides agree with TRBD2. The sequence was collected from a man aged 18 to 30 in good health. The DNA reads TGTGCCAGCTCACCAGGACTAGCGGGAGGGGTTGAGCAGTTCTTC. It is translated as CASSPGLAGGVEQFF.